This T cell receptor (beta chain) was captured by sequencing in a study of long-term antiretroviral therapy in people with HIV. From germline, CDR1 is LNHDA and CDR2 SQIVND (reference sequence). The V segment lost 10 bases and the J segment 5 bases; nucleotides outside the gene matches: 7. The CDR3 is 12 residues long. Ahead of DNA extraction, samples held roughly 1-11 million cryopreserved PBMC each. This was the immunoSEQ v3.0 assay at survey level. TCRdb's table, derived via immunoSEQ multiplex PCR, lists solely in-frame clones and lacks some. The sample shows under 50,000 clones, around 86% of them seen only once. General study findings and limits: Before ART, certain clones expanded, and these dominated the repertoire at all time points. Information on adherence to ART, viral resistance or therapy changes was unavailable.

In regard to this clone: Its target is not known.

This sequence was found in a woman aged 50 to 60 with HIV. This material consisted of unsorted PBMCs, taken 0.1 years before starting antiretroviral therapy. This chain links TRBV19 with TRBJ1-1, with TRBD1 matching over 7 bases. CDR3 amino acids: CATGQRRTEAFF. The DNA of the CDR3 is TGTGCCACGGGACAGCGGAGAACTGAAGCTTTCTTT.